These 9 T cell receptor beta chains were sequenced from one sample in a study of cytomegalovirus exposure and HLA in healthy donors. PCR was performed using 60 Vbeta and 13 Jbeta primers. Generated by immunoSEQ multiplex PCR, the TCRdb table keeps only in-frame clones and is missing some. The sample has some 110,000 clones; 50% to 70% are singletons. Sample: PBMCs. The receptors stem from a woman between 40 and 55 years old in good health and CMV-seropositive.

In nucleotides, the CDR3 is TGTGCCAGCAGACTAGCGGGAGAAGTGAGGGAGCAGTACTTC. This encodes CASRLAGEVREQYF. This chain links TRBV6-6 with TRBJ2-7; 11 bases line up with TRBD2. J gave up 7 bases and V 6 bases, and 8 bases lay outside the gene matches. The germline V gene encodes CDR1 MNHNY and CDR2 SVGAGI (reference sequence). The CDR3 runs to 14 residues.

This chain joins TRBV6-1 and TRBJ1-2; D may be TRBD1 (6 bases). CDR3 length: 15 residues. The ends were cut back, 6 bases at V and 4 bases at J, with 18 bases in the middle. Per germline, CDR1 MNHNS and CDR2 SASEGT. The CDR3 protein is CASRSTGRGVYGYTF. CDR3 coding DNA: TGTGCCAGCAGAAGCACAGGGAGAGGAGTCTATGGCTACACCTTC.

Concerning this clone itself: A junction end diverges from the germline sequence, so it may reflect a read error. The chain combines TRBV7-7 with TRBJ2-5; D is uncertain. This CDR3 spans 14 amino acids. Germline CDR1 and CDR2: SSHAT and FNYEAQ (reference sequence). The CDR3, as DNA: TGTGCTAGCAGCTTAGATGCAGATCCAGGGACCCAGTACTTC. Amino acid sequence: CASSLDADPGTQYF.

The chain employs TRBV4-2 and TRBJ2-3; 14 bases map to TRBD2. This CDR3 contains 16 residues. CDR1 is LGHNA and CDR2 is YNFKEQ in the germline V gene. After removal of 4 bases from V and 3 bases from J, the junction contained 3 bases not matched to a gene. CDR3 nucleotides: TGTGCCAGCAGCCCGGGACTAGCGGGAGTTACAGATACGCAGTATTTT. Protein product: CASSPGLAGVTDTQYF.

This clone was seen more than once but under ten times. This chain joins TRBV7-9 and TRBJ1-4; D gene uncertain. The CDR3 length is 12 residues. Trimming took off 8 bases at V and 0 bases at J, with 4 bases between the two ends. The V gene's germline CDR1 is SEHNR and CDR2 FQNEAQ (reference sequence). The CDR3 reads CASLTTNEKLFF. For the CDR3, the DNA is TGTGCCAGCTTAACAACTAATGAAAAACTGTTTTTT.

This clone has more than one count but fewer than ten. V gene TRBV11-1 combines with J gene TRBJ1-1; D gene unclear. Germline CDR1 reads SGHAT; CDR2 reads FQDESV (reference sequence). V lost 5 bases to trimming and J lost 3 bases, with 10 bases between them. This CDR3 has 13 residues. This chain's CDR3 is CASSPQVYTEAFF. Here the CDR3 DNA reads TGTGCCAGCAGCCCTCAGGTTTACACTGAAGCTTTCTTT.

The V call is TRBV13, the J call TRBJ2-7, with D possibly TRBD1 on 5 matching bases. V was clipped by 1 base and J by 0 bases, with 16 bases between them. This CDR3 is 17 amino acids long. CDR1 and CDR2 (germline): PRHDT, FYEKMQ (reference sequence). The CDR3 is CASSLVQDISGSYEQYF. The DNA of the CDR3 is TGTGCCAGCAGCTTAGTACAGGACATATCGGGCTCCTACGAGCAGTACTTC.

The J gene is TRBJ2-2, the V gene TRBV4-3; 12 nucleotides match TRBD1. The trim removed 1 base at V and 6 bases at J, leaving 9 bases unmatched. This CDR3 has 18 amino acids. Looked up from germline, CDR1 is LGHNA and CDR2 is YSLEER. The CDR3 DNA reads TGCGCCAGCAGCCAAGCGGGACAGGGGGCGCCTTTTTCCGGGGAGCTGTTTTTT. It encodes CASSQAGQGAPFSGELFF.

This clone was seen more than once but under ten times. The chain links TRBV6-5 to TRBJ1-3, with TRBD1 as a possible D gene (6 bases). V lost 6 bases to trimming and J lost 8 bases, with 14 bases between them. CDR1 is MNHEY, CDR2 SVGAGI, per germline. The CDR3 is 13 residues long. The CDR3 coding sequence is TGTGCCAGCAGCCGAGGGGGTGGGGACACCATATATTTT. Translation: CASSRGGGDTIYF.